Listed here are 2 T cell receptor beta chains from one sample, sequenced in a study of CD8 T cells in ankylosing spondylitis. TCRdb reprocessed the 5' RACE reads with MiXCR, giving one entry per CDR3 protein. The repertoire holds approximately 260,000 distinct CDR3 sequences, with around 9.2% as singletons. Input material: blood, either unsorted or a sorted T cell fraction (not recorded which). These receptors were taken from a male donor with ankylosing spondylitis or in good health (not recorded which).

The table lists this clonotype with many counts. The chain has TRBV10-2 and TRBJ1-1; D is ambiguous. The germline CDR1 and CDR2 sequences are WSHSY and SAAADI. V was cut by 8 bases and J by 5 bases, with 9 bases left in between. The CDR3 is 11 amino acids. CDR3 protein: CASVGRTEAFF. CDR3 DNA: TGCGCCAGCGTAGGGAGAACTGAAGCTTTCTTT.

Only a few counts were recorded for this clonotype. The chain combines TRBV24-1 with TRBJ2-2; D unresolved. Trimming removed 0 bases at V and 8 bases at J, with 6 bases between. From germline, CDR1 is KGHDR and CDR2 SFDVKD. The CDR3 is made up of 13 amino acids. CDR3 nucleotides: TGTGCCACCAGTGATTTGCCCACGGGGGAGCTGTTTTTT. It is translated as CATSDLPTGELFF.